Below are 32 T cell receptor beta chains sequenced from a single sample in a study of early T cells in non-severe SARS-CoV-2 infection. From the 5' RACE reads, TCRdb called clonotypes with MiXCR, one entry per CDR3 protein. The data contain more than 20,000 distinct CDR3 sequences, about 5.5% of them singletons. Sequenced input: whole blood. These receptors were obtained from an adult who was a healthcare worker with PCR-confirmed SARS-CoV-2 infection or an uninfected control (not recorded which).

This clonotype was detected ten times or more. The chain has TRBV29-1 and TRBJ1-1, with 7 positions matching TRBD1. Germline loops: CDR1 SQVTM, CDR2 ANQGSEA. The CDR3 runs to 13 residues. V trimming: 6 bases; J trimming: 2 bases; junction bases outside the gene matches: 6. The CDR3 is CSVLRDRNTEAFF. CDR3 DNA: TGCAGCGTACTCCGGGACAGAAACACTGAAGCTTTCTTT.

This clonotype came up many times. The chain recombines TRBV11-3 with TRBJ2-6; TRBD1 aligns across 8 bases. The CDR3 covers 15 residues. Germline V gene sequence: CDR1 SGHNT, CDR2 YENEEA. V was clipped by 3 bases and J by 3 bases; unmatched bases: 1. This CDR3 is CASSLDRVGANVLTF. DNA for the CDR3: TGTGCCAGCAGCTTGGACAGGGTTGGGGCCAACGTCCTGACTTTC. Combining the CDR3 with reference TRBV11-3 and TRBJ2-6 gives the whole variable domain EAGVVQSPRYKIIEKKQPVAFWCNPISGHNTLYWYLQNLGQGPELLIRYENEEAVDDSQLPKDRFSAERLKGVDSTLKIQPAELGDSAVYLCASSLDRVGANVLTFGAGSRLTVL.

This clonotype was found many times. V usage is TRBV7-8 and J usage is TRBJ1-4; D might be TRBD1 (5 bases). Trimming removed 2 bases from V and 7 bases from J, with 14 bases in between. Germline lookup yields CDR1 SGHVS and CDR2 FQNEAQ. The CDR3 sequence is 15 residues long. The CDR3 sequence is CASSLIGRVSEKLFF. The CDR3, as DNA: TGTGCCAGCAGCTTAATTGGCAGGGTTTCTGAAAAACTGTTTTTT. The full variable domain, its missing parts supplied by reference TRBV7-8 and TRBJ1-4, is GAGVSQSPRYKVAKRGQDVALRCDPISGHVSLFWYQQALGQGPEFLTYFQNEAQLDKSGLPSDRFFAERPEGSVSTLKIQRTQQEDSAVYLCASSLIGRVSEKLFFGSGTQLSVL.

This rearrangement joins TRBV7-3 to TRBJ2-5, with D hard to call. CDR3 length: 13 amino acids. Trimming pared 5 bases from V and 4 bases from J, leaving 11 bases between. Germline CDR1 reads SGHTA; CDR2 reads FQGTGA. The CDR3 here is CASSPRRGETQYF. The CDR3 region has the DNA TGTGCCAGCAGCCCCCGACGCGGAGAGACCCAGTACTTC.

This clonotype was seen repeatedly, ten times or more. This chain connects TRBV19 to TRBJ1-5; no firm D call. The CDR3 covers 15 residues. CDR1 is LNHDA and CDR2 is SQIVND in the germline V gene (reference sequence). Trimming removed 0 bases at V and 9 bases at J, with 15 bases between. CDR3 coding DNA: TGTGCCAGTAGTATAGATCGAAGGGCTGGTTGGCCCCAGCATTTT. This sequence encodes CASSIDRRAGWPQHF.

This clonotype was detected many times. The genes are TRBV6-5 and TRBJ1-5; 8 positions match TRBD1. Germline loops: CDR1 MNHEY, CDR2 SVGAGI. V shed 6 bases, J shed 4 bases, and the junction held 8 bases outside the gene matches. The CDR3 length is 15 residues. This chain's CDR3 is CASRPAGQANQPQHF. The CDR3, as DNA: TGTGCCAGCAGACCTGCGGGACAGGCAAATCAGCCCCAGCATTTT.

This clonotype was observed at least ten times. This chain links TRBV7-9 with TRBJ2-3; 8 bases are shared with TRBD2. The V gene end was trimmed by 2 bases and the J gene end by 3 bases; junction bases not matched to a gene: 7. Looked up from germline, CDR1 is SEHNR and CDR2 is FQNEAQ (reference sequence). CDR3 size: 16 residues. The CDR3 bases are TGTGCCAGCAGCTTAAGGTTGGCGGGGGGAACAGATACGCAGTATTTT. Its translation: CASSLRLAGGTDTQYF.

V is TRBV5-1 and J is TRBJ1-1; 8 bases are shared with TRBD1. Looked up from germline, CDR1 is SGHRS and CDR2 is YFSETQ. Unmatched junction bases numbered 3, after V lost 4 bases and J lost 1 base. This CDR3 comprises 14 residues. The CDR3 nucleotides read TGCGCCAGCAGCCCAGGGGGCTCGAACACTGAAGCTTTCTTT. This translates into CASSPGGSNTEAFF.

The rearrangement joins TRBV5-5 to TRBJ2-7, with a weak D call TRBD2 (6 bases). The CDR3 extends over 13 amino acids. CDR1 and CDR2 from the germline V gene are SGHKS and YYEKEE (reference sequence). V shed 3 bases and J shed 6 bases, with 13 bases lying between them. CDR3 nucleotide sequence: TGTGCCAGCAGCTACGGGGGAGTTCGCGAGCAGTACTTC. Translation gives CASSYGGVREQYF.

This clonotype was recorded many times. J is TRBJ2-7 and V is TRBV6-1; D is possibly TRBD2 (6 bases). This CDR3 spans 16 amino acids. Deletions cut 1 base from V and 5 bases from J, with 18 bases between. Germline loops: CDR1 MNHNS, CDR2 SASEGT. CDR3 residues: CASSEGMSGDSHEQYF. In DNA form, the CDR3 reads TGTGCCAGCAGTGAAGGGATGTCGGGGGATTCTCACGAGCAGTACTTC.

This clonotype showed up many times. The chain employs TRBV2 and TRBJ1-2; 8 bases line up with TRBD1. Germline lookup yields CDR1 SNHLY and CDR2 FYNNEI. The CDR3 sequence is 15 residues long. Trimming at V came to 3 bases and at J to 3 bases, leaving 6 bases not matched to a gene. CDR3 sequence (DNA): TGTGCCAGCAGTGAGAACAGGGGGGGCTACTATGGCTACACCTTC. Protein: CASSENRGGYYGYTF.

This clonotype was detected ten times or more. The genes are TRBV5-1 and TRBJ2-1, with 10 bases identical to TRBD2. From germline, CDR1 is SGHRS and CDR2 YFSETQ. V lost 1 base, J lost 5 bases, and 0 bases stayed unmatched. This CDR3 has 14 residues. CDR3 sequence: CASSLTSGDNEQFF. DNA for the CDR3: TGCGCCAGCAGCTTGACTAGCGGGGACAATGAGCAGTTCTTC.

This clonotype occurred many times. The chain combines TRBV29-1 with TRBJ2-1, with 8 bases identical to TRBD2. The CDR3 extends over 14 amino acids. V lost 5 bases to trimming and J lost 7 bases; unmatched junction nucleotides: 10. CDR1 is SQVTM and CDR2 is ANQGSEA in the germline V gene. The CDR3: CSVHPAGAGNEQFF. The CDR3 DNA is TGCAGCGTTCACCCAGCGGGGGCGGGAAATGAGCAGTTCTTC.

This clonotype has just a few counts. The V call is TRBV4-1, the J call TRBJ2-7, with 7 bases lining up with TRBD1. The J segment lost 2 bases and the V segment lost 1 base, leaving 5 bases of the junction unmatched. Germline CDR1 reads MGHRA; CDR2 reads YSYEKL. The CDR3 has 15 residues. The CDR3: CASSQGRQGPYEQYF. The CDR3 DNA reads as TGCGCCAGCAGCCAAGGGAGACAGGGCCCCTACGAGCAGTACTTC.

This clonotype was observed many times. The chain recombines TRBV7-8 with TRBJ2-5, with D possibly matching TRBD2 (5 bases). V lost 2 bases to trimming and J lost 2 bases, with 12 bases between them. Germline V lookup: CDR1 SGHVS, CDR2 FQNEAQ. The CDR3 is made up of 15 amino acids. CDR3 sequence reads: CASSLPASGQETQYF. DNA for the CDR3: TGTGCCAGCAGCTTACCTGCCAGCGGACAAGAGACCCAGTACTTC.

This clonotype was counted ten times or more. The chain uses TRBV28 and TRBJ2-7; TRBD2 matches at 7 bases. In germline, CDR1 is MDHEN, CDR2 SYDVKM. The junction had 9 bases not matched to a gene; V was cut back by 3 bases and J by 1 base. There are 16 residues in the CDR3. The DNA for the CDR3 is TGTGCCAGCAGTTTGGGGGGGGTGGCCCCTTCCTACGAGCAGTACTTC. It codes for CASSLGGVAPSYEQYF.

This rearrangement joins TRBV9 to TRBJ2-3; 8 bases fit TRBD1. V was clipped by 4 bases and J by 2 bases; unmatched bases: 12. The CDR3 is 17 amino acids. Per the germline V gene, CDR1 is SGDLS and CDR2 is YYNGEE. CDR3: CASSPRSGQGFTDTQYF. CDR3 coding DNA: TGTGCCAGCAGCCCCCGAAGCGGACAGGGATTCACAGATACGCAGTATTTT.

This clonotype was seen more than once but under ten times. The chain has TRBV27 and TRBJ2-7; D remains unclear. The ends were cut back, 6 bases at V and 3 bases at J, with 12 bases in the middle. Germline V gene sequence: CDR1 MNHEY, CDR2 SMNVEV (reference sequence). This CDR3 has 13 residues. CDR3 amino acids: CASSPRRIYEQYF. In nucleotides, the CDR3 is TGTGCCAGCAGCCCCCGCAGAATCTACGAGCAGTACTTC.

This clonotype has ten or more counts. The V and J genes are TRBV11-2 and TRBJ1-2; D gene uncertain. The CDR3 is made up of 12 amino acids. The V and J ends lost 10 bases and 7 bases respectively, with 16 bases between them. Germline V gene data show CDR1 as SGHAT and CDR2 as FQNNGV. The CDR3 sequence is CATHTGRGGYTF. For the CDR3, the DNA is TGTGCCACGCATACGGGCCGCGGTGGCTACACCTTC.

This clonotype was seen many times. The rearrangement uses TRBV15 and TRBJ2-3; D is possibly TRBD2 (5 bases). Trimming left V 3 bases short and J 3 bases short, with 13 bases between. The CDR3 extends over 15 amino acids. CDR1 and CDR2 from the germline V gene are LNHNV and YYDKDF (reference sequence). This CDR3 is CATSRTGLETDTQYF. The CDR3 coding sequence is TGTGCCACCAGCAGGACGGGGTTGGAGACAGATACGCAGTATTTT.

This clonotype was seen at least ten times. The chain's CDR3 is CASSLPTGTYEQYF. CDR3 nucleotide sequence: TGTGCCAGCAGTTTACCAACGGGGACCTACGAGCAGTACTTC. This chain links TRBV28 with TRBJ2-7; a possible D gene is TRBD2 (5 bases). Germline loops: CDR1 MDHEN, CDR2 SYDVKM. The CDR3 spans 14 residues. V lost 2 bases, J lost 2 bases, and 10 bases lay in between.

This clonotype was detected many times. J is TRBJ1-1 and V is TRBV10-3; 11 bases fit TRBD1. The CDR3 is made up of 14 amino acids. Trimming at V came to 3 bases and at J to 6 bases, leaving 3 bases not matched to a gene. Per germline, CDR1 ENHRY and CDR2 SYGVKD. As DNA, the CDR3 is TGTGCCATCAGTGACAGGACAGGGGGCTCTGAAGCTTTCTTT. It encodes CAISDRTGGSEAFF.

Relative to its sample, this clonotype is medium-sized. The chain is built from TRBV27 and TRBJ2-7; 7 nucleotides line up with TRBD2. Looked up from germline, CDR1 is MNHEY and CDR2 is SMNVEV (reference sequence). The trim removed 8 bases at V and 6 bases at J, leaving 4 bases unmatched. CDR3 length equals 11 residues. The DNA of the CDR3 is TGTGCCAGCTGGGGGGGTGTCGAGCAGTACTTC. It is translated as CASWGGVEQYF.

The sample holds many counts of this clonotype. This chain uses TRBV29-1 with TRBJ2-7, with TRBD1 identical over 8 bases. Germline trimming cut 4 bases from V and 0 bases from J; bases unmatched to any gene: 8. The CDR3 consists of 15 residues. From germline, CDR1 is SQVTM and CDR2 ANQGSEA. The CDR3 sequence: CSVGGTGATSYEQYF. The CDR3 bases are TGCAGCGTTGGTGGGACAGGCGCGACCTCCTACGAGCAGTACTTC.

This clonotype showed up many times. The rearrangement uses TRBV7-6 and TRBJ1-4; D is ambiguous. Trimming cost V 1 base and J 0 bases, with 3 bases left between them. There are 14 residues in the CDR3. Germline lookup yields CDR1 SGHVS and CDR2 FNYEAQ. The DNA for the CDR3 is TGTGCCAGCAGCTTAGGTGCAACTAATGAAAAACTGTTTTTT. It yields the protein CASSLGATNEKLFF.

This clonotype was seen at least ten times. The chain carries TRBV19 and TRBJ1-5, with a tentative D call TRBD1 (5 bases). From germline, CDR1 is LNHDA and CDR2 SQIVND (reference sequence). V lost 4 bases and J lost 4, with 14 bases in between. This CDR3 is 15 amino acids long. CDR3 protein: CASSTRGIGNQPQHF. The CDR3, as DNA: TGTGCCAGTAGTACCCGGGGCATAGGGAATCAGCCCCAGCATTTT.

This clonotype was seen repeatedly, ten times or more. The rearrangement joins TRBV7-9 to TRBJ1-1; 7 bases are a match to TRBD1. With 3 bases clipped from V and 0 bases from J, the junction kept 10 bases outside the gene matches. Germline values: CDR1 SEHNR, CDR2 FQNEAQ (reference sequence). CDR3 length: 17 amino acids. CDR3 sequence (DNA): TGTGCCAGCAGCTTGGACAGGATTTTTCGGCTGAACACTGAAGCTTTCTTT. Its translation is CASSLDRIFRLNTEAFF.

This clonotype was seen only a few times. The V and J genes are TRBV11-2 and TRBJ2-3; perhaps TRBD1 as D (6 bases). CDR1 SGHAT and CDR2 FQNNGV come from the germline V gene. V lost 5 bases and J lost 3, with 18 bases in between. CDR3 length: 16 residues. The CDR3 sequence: CASSRHAGAVTDTQYF. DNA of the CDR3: TGTGCCAGCAGCCGTCACGCAGGGGCCGTAACAGATACGCAGTATTTT.

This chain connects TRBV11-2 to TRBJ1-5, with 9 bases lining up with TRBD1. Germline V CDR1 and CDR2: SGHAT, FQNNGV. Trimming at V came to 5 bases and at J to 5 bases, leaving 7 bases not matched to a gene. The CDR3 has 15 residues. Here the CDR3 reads CASSPGTGSYQPQHF. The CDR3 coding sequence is TGTGCCAGCAGCCCCGGGACAGGGAGTTATCAGCCCCAGCATTTT.

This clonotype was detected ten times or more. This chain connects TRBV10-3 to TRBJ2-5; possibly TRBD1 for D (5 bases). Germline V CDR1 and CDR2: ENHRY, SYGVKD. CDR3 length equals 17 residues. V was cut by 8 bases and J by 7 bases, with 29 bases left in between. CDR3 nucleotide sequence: TGTGCCATCGGGGATAGTGACAGCCAACGAGATAGGGGGACCCAGTACTTC. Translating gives CAIGDSDSQRDRGTQYF.

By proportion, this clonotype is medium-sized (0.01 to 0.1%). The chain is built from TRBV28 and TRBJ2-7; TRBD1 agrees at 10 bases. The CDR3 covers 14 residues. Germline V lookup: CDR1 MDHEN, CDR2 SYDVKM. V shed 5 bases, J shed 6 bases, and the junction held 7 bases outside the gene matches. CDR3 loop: CASSPRQGASEQYF. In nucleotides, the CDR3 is TGTGCCAGCAGTCCCCGACAGGGGGCTAGCGAGCAGTACTTC. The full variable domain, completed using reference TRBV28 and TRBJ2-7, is DVKVTQSSRYLVKRTGEKVFLECVQDMDHENMFWYRQDPGLGLRLIYFSYDVKMKEKGDIPEGYSVSREKKERFSLILESASTNQTSMYLCASSPRQGASEQYFGPGTRLTVT.

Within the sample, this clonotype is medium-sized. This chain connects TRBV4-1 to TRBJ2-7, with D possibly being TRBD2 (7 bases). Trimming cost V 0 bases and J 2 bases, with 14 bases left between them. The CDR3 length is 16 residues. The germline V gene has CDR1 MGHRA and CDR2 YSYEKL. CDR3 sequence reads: CASSQDPAGAAYEQYF. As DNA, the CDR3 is TGCGCCAGCAGCCAAGATCCCGCGGGGGCGGCCTACGAGCAGTACTTC.